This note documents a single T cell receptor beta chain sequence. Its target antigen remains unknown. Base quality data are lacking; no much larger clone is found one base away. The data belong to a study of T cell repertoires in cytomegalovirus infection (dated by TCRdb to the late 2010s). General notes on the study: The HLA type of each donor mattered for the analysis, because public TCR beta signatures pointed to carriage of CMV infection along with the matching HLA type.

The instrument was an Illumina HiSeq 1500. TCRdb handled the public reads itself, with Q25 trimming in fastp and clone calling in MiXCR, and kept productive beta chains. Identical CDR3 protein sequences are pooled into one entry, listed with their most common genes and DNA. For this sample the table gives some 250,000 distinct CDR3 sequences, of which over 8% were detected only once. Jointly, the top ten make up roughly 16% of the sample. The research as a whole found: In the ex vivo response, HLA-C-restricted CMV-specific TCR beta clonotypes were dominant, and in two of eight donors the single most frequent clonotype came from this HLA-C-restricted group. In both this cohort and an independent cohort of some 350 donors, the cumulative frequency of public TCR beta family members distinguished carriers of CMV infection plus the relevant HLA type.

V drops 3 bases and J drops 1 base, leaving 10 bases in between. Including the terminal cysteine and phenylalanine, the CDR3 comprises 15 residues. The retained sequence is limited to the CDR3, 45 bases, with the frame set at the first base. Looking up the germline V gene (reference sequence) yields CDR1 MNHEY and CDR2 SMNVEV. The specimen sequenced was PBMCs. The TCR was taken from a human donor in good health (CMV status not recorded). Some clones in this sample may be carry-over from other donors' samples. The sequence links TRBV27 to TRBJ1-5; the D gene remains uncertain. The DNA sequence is TGTGCCAGCAGTTTTAAGGCGTTAAGCAATCAGCCCCAGCATTTT. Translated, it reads CASSFKALSNQPQHF.